This paragraph reports one TCR beta chain. No cognate antigen has been identified for it. Base quality data are lacking; no much larger clone is found one base away. The library relied on the immunoSEQ multiplex PCR assay. As for the authors' bioinformatics: A statistical classification framework was built to diagnose cytomegalovirus status from the catalog of TCR beta chain sequences. This immuneACCESS table, as held by TCRdb, lists in-frame sequences with V and J called but not all clones. Of the missing ones, under half trace to an unresolved V gene in checked studies; the others have no known cause. V, J and clone size are those of that table, while D and trimming were read from the DNA. The sample has 260,000 or so clones on record, approximately 87% of them singletons. Of the sample, about 3% is held by the ten largest clones. Measured from the cysteine to the phenylalanine, the CDR3 is 15 residues long. The retained sequence is limited to the CDR3, 45 bases, with the frame set at the first base. CDR1 and CDR2 are read off the germline V gene (reference sequence) as SEHNR and FQNEAQ. The germline ends are 10 bases apart after V is trimmed by 1 base and J by 4 bases.

The data were obtained in a study of cytomegalovirus exposure and HLA in healthy donors (dated by TCRdb to the late 2010s). For context, the study as a whole: The roughly 670 repertoires of the first cohort and the approximately 130 validation repertoires were produced on the same platform, according to a later analysis. In addition to the first cohort of several hundred subjects, a separate validation cohort of approximately 120 different subjects was used. To predict cytomegalovirus infection status, the study combined high-throughput TCR immunosequencing, statistical association of individual TCRs with disease status, and machine learning. The study was designed to test whether signatures of past pathogen exposure could be identified by cataloging public T cell receptors. Overall results and qualifications from the work: A few of the identified cytomegalovirus-associated TCR beta chains were confirmed in vitro to be specific for cytomegalovirus antigens. Most TCR sequences were observed very rarely across donors, whereas some public TCRs were present in many individuals. Cytomegalovirus status was reported to be diagnosed by the classifier with high specificity and sensitivity in both the original and validation cohorts. In a later analysis, TCRs clustered in the first cohort were found to also tend to co-occur in the 100 to 150 validation repertoires, with 94% of cluster scores above 0. It was suggested by the authors that the approach could potentially be generalized to other disease states and immunological phenotypes. The validation cohort had no HLA typing available for a later analysis, so co-occurrence within that cohort was assessed over all 130 or so repertoires. In the study, approximately 160 TCR beta chains were listed as associated with cytomegalovirus.

Donors formed part of the validation cohort, which comprised over a hundred subjects and was distinct from the first cohort of under 750 subjects. The chain was built from TRBV7-9 and TRBJ2-2, with no D gene named confidently. The clonotype was recovered from a man younger than 35 in good health and CMV-seronegative. Source material: PBMCs. The nucleotides read TGTGCCAGCAGCTTAGTCCACTTTTCCACCGGGGAGCTGTTTTTT. Its protein reads: CASSLVHFSTGELFF.